Reported below is one T cell receptor beta chain. Antigen: not known. The data originate from a study of shared clonotypes between healthy human individuals. Study in general: The plates for each donor numbered three CD4 naive, three CD4 memory, two CD8 naive and one CD8 memory.

Some clones are missing from TCRdb's copy, which holds only in-frame ones; the method was immunoSEQ multiplex PCR. The table has 2.3 million or so clones, 93% seen once. Germline V gene sequence: CDR1 KGHSH, CDR2 LQKENI. This CDR3 has 14 amino acids. V trimming: 8 bases; J trimming: 4 bases; junction bases outside the gene matches: 11. Study observations and caveats: What rarefaction showed was incomplete sorted-subset sequencing despite large depth.

This sequence was found in a man between 18 and 35 years old in good health. Some clones in this sample may be carry-over from other donors' samples. The source material was naive CD4+ T cells from PBMCs. Subset described: CD45RA+ positively selected. V is TRBV18 and J is TRBJ2-7; 7 bases map to TRBD1. CDR3 DNA sequence: TGTGCCAGCGCCATTGCGGGCAGGGGGTACGAGCAGTACTTC. It yields the protein CASAIAGRGYEQYF.